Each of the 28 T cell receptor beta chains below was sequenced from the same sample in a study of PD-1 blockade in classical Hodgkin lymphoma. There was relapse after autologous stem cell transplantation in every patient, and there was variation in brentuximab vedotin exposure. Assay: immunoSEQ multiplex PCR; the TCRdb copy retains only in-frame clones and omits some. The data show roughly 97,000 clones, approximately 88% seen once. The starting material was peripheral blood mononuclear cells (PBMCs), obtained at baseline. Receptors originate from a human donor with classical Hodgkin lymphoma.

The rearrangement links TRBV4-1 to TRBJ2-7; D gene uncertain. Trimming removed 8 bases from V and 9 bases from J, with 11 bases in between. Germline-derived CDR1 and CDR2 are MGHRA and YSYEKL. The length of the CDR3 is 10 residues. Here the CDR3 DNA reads TGCGCCAGCGGGGAAAAGGCGCAGTACTTC. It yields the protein CASGEKAQYF.

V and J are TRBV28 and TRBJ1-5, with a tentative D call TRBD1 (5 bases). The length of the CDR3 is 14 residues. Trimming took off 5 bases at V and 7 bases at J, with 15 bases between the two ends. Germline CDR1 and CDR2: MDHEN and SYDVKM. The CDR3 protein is CASSTPGRGQPQHF. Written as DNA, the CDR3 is TGTGCCAGCAGTACGCCGGGCCGGGGGCAGCCCCAGCATTTT. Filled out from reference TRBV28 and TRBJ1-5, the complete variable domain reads DVKVTQSSRYLVKRTGEKVFLECVQDMDHENMFWYRQDPGLGLRLIYFSYDVKMKEKGDIPEGYSVSREKKERFSLILESASTNQTSMYLCASSTPGRGQPQHFGDGTRLSIL.

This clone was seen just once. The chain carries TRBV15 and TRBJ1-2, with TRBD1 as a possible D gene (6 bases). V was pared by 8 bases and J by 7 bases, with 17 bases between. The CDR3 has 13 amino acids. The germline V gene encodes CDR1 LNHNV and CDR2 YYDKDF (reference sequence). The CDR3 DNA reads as TGTGCCACCGGATCAGAACAGGGCCTTGGCTACACCTTC. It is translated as CATGSEQGLGYTF.

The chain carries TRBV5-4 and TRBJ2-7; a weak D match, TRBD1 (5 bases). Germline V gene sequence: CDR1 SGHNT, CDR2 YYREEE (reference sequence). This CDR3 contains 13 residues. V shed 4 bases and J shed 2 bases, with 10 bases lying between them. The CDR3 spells CASSGALAYEQYF. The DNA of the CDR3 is TGTGCCAGCAGCGGGGCTCTAGCCTACGAGCAGTACTTC.

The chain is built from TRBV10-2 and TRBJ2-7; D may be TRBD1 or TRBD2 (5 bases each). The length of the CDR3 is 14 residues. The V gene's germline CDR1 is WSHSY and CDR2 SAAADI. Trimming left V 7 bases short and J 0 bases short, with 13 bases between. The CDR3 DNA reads TGCGCCAGCAAGCCGGGGCTGAGCTCCTACGAGCAGTACTTC. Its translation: CASKPGLSSYEQYF.

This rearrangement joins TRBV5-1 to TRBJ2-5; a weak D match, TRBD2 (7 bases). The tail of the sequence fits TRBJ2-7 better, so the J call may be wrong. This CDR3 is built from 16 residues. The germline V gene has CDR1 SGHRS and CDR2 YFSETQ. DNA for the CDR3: TGCGCCAGCAGCTTGGTACGATCGGGGGGCAGGTACGAGCAGTACTTC. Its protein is CASSLVRSGGRYEQYF.

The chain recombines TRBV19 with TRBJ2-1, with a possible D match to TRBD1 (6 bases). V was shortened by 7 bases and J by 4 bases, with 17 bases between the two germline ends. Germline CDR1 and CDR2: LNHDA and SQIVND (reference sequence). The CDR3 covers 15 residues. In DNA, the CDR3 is TGTGCCAGTACACTGACCCAGGGGTTTTACAATGAGCAGTTCTTC. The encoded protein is CASTLTQGFYNEQFF.

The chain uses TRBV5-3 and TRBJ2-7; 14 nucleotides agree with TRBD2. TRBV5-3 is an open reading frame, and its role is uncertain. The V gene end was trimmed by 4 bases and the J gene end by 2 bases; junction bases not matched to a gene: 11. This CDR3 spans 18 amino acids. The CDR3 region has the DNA TGTGCCAGAAGCACCGGGGGACTAGCGGGAGAGGGGACCTACGAGCAGTACTTC. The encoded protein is CARSTGGLAGEGTYEQYF.

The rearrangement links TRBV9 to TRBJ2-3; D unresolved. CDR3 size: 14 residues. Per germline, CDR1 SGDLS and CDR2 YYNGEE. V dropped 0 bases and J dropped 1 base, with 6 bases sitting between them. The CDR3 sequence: CASSVEQRTDTQYF. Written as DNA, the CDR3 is TGTGCCAGCAGCGTAGAACAACGCACAGATACGCAGTATTTT.

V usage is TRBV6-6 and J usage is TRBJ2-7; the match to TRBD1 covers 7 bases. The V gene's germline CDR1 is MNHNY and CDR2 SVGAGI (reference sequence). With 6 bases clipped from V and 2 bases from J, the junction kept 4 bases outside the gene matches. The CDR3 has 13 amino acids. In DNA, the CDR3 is TGTGCCAGCAGCTGGGGACAGACCTACGAGCAGTACTTC. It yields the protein CASSWGQTYEQYF.

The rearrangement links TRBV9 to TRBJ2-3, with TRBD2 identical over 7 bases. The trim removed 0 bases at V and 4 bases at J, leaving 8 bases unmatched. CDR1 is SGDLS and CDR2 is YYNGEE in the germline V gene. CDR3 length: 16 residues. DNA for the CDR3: TGTGCCAGCAGCGTAGGGGCAGGGAGGGTCGCAGATACGCAGTATTTT. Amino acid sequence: CASSVGAGRVADTQYF.

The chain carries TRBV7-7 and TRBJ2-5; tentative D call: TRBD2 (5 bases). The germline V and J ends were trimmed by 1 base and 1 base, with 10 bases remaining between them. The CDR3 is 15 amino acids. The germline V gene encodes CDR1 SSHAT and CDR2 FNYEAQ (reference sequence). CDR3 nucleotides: TGTGCCAGCAGCTTAGGTCTCAGCGGCCAAGAGACCCAGTACTTC. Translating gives CASSLGLSGQETQYF.

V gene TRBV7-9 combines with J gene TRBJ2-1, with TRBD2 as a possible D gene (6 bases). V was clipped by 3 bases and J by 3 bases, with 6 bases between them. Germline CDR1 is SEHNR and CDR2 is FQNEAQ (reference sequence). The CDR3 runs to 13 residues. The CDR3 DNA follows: TGTGCCAGCAGCTTCGGGGGCTACAATGAGCAGTTCTTC. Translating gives CASSFGGYNEQFF.

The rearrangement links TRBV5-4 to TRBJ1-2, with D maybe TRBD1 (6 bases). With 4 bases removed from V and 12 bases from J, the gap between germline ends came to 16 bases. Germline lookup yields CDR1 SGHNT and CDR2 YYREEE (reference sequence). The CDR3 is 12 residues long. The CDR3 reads CASSPQGDRHTF. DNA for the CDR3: TGTGCCAGCAGCCCACAGGGAGACAGACACACCTTC.

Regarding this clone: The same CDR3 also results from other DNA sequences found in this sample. In DNA form, the CDR3 reads TGTGCCAGCAGTTCCTACAGGGGTAGGGGGAATCAGCCCCAGCATTTT. Its protein is CASSSYRGRGNQPQHF. This chain uses TRBV28 with TRBJ1-5, with TRBD1 matching 7 bases. V was pared by 4 bases and J by 4 bases, with 10 bases of the junction left unmatched. The CDR3 length is 16 residues. CDR1 is MDHEN and CDR2 is SYDVKM in the germline V gene. Drawing the rest from reference TRBV28 and TRBJ1-5, the complete variable domain is DVKVTQSSRYLVKRTGEKVFLECVQDMDHENMFWYRQDPGLGLRLIYFSYDVKMKEKGDIPEGYSVSREKKERFSLILESASTNQTSMYLCASSSYRGRGNQPQHFGDGTRLSIL.

CDR3 sequence (DNA): TGTGCCAGCAGCGGGACCGGATCTAACTATGGCTACACCTTC. Translating it yields CASSGTGSNYGYTF. The chain recombines TRBV9 with TRBJ1-2; the D is unclear. This CDR3 contains 14 residues. CDR1 is SGDLS and CDR2 is YYNGEE in the germline V gene. V gave up 3 bases and J gave up 0 bases, with 9 bases separating them.

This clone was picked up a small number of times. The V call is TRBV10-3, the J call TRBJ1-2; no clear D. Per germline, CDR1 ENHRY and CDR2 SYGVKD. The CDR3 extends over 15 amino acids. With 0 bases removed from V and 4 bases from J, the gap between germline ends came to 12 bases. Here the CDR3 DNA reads TGTGCCATCAGTGAGTCGGGGAGGATTCCCTATGGCTACACCTTC. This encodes CAISESGRIPYGYTF.

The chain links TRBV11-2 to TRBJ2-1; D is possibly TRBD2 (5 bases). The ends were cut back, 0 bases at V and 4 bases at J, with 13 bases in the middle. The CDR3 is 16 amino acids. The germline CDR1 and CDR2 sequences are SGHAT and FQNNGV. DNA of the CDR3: TGTGCCAGCAGCTTAGACCCCGGGGTAGCGTACAATGAGCAGTTCTTC. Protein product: CASSLDPGVAYNEQFF.

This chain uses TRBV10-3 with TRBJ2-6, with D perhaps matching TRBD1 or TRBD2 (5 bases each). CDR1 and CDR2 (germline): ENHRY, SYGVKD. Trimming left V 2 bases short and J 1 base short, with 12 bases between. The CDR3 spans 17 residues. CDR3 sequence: CAISEITGGSGANVLTF. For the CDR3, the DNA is TGTGCCATCAGTGAGATTACTGGGGGATCTGGGGCCAACGTCCTGACTTTC.

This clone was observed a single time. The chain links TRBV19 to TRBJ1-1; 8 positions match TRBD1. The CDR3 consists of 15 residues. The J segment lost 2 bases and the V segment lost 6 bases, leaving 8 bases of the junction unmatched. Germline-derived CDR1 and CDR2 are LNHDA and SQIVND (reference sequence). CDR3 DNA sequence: TGTGCCAGTAGGCCTCAGACAGGGGACAACACTGAAGCTTTCTTT. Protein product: CASRPQTGDNTEAFF.

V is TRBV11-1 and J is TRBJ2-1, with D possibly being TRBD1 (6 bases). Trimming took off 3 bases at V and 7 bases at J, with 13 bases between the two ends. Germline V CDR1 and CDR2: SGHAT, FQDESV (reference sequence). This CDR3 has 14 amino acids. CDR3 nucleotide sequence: TGTGCCAGCAGCTTTAGTTCAGGGGTGAATGAGCAGTTCTTC. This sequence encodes CASSFSSGVNEQFF.

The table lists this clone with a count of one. The CDR3 region is CASSPRLAGGIYNEQFF. As DNA, the CDR3 is TGTGCCAGCAGTCCCCGACTAGCGGGAGGGATCTACAATGAGCAGTTCTTC. This chain uses TRBV27 with TRBJ2-1; TRBD2 agrees at 14 bases. The V gene end was trimmed by 5 bases and the J gene end by 3 bases; junction bases not matched to a gene: 6. The CDR3 consists of 17 residues. Germline V gives CDR1 MNHEY, CDR2 SMNVEV (reference sequence).

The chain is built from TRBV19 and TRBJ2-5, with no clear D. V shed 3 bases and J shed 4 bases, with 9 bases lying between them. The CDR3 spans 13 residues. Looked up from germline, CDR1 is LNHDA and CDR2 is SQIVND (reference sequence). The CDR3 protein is CASSMSTPETQYF. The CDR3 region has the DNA TGTGCCAGTAGTATGTCCACCCCAGAGACCCAGTACTTC.

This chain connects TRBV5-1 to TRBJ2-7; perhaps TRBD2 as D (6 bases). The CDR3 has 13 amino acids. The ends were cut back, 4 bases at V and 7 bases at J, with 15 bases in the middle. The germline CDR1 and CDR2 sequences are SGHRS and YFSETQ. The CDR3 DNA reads TGCGCCAGCAGCCCTGGACAACGGGGGGAGCAGTACTTC. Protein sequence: CASSPGQRGEQYF.

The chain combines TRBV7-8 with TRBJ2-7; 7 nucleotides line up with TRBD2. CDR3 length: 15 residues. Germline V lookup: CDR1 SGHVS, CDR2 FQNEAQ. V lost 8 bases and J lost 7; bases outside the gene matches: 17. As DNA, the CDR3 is TGTGCCAGCGCCATACGGGGCGGGAGAGTAGGTGAGCAGTACTTC. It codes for CASAIRGGRVGEQYF.

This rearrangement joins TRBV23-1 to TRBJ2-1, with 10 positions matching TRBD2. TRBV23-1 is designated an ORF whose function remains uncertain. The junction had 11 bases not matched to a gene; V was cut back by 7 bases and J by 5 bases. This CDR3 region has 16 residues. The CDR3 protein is CASMGSGTSANNEQFF. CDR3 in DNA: TGCGCCAGCATGGGCTCCGGGACTAGCGCTAACAATGAGCAGTTCTTC.

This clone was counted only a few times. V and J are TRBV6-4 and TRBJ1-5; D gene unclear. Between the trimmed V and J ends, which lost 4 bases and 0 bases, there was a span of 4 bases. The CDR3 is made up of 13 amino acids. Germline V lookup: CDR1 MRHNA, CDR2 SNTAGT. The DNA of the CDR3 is TGTGCCAGCAGTGTTTTTAGCAATCAGCCCCAGCATTTT. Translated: CASSVFSNQPQHF.

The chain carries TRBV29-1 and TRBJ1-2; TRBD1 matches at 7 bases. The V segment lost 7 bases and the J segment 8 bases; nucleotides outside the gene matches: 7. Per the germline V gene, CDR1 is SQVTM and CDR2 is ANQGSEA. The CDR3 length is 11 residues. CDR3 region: CSALTGSGYTF. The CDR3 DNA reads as TGCAGCGCCCTGACAGGGAGCGGCTACACCTTC.